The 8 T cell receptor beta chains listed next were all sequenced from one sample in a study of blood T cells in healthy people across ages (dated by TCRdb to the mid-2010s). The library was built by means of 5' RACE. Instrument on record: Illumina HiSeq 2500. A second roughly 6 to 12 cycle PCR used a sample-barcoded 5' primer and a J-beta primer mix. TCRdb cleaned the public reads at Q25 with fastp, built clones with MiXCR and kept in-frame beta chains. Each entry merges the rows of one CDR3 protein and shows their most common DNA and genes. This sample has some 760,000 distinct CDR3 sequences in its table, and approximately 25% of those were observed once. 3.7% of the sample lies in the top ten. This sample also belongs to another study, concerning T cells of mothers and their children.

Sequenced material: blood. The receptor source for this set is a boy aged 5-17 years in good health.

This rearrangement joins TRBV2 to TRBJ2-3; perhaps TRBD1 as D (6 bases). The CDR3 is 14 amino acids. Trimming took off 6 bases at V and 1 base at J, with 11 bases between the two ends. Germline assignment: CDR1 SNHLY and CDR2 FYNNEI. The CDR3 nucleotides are TGTGCCAGCAGGTCAGGGGACGGCACAGATACGCAGTATTTT. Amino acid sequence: CASRSGDGTDTQYF.

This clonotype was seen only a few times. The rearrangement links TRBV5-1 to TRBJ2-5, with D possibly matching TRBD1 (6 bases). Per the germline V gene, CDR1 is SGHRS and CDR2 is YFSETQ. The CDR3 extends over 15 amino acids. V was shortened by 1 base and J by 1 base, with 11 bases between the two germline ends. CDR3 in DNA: TGCGCCAGCAGCTTGTCAGGGGCCTTCCAAGAGACCCAGTACTTC. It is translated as CASSLSGAFQETQYF.

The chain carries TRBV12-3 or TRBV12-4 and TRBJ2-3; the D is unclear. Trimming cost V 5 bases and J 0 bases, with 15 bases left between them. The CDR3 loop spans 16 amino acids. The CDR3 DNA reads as TGTGCCAGCAGTGCCTACATCTATCCTAGCACAGATACGCAGTATTTT. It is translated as CASSAYIYPSTDTQYF.

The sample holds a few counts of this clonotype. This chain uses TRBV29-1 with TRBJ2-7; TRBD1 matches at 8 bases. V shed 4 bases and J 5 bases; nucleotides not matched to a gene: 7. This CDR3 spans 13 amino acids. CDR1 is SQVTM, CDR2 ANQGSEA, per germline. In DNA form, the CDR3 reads TGCAGCGTTGCTGGAGACAGGGGTCACGAGCAGTACTTC. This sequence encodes CSVAGDRGHEQYF.

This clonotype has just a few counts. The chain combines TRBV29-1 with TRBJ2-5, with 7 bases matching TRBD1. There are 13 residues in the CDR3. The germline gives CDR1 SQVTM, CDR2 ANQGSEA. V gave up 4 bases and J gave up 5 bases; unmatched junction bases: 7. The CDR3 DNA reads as TGCAGCGTTGTTATAGGGGGCGAGGAGACCCAGTACTTC. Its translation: CSVVIGGEETQYF.

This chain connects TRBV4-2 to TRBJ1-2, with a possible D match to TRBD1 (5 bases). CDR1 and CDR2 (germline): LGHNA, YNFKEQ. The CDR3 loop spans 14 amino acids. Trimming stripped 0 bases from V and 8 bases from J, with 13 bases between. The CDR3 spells CASSQEGPGLGYTF. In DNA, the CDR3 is TGTGCCAGCAGCCAAGAGGGCCCAGGGTTGGGCTACACCTTC.

The CDR3 DNA reads TGTGCCAGCCAGACTCATGAGTCTTCTCAAGAGACCCAGTACTTC. It specifies CASQTHESSQETQYF. The V gene is TRBV2, the J gene TRBJ2-5; unclear D gene. V shed 8 bases and J shed 2 bases, with 18 bases lying between them. The CDR3 contains 15 residues. CDR1 and CDR2 from the germline V gene are SNHLY and FYNNEI.

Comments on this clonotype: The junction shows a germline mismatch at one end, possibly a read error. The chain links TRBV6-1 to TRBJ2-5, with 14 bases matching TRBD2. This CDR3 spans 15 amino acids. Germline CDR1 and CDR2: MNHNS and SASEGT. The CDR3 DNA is TGTGCCAGCAGTGGACTAGCGGGGGGGCAAGAGACCCCGTACTTC. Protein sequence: CASSGLAGGQETPYF.